What follows describes a single T cell receptor (beta chain). The TCR beta repertoire was assessed by survey-level immunoSEQ sequencing. Profiling relied on immunoSEQ multiplex PCR, and the TCRdb table lists in-frame clones only, not all of them. This table has tens of thousands of clones, approximately 92% appearing once. Germline V gives CDR1 MNHEY, CDR2 SVGAGI. This CDR3 is 13 amino acids long. J was trimmed by 0 bases and V by 10 bases; bases with no gene match: 3. This clonotype was obtained from a man between 40 and 49 years old with rheumatoid arthritis. J is TRBJ1-3 and V is TRBV6-5; 7 bases agree with TRBD1. Sequencing was performed on PBMCs. The CDR3 region has the DNA TGTGCCACCCGGACAGGCTCTGGAAACACCATATATTTT. This translates into CATRTGSGNTIYF.